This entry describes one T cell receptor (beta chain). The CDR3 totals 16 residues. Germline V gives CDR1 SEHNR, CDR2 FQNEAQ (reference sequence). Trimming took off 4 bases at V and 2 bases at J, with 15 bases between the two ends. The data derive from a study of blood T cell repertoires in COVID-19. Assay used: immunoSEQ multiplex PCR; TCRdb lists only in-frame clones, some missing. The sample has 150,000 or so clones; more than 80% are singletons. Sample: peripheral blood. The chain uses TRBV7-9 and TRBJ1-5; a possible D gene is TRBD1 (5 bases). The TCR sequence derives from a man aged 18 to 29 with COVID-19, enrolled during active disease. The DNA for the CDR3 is TGTGCCAGCAGCTCCGGCGGGGGAAGGGGCAATCAGCCCCAGCATTTT. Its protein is CASSSGGGRGNQPQHF.